The 24 T cell receptor beta chains below all came from one sample that was sequenced in a study of shared clonotypes between healthy human individuals. Here immunoSEQ multiplex PCR was the method, and the copy in TCRdb shows in-frame clones only, minus some. The sample lists around 700,000 clones, about two thirds occurring once. The sequencing input was memory CD4+ T cells sorted from blood. The subset was: CD45RA-negative fraction. The receptors derive from a woman aged 25-40 years in good health.

A note on this clone: Its ends do not fully match the called genes, so a read error is possible. The CDR3 DNA follows: TGTGCCAGCAGCCAGCTAGGTCTCTCCTTCAATGAGCAGTTCTTC. This translates into CASSQLGLSFNEQFF. The rearrangement joins TRBV14 to TRBJ2-1, with D hard to call. The CDR3 loop spans 15 amino acids. The germline V gene encodes CDR1 SGHDN and CDR2 FVKESK.

This clone appeared many times. This chain connects TRBV28 to TRBJ2-5; D is perhaps TRBD1 (6 bases). Trimming pared 2 bases from V and 4 bases from J, leaving 14 bases between. This CDR3 has 15 residues. Germline V gene lookup returns CDR1 MDHEN and CDR2 SYDVKM. The DNA of the CDR3 is TGTGCCAGCAGTTTACAGGGGCCGCTTGGAGAGACCCAGTACTTC. Protein sequence: CASSLQGPLGETQYF.

This clone occurred once. CDR3 coding DNA: TGTGCCAGCCGGTCGATGAACATTCAGTACTTC. Its protein product is CASRSMNIQYF. The chain has TRBV16 and TRBJ2-4; the D is unclear. Trimming took 8 bases from V and 7 from J, leaving 9 bases between them. CDR1 KGHSY and CDR2 FQNENV come from the germline V gene. CDR3 length equals 11 residues.

V gene TRBV19 combines with J gene TRBJ1-1; D is uncertain. The CDR3 spans 15 residues. V was pared by 7 bases and J by 0 bases, with 15 bases between. Germline-derived CDR1 and CDR2 are LNHDA and SQIVND (reference sequence). The CDR3 DNA reads TGTGCCAGTATTCCTTCATTTAGGGTGAACACTGAAGCTTTCTTT. Protein sequence: CASIPSFRVNTEAFF. The full variable domain, completed using reference TRBV19 and TRBJ1-1, is DGGITQSPKYLFRKEGQNVTLSCEQNLNHDAMYWYRQDPGQGLRLIYYSQIVNDFQKGDIAEGYSVSREKKESFPLTVTSAQKNPTAFYLCASIPSFRVNTEAFFGQGTRLTVV.

This clone has more than one count but fewer than ten. V gene TRBV18 combines with J gene TRBJ1-2; a weak D match, TRBD1 (6 bases). The V gene lost 5 bases and the J gene lost 0 bases, with 16 bases spanning the gap. The CDR3 sequence is 16 residues long. Germline V lookup: CDR1 KGHSH, CDR2 LQKENI. Written as DNA, the CDR3 is TGTGCCAGCTCAACCCTAGACAGGATCGCTAACTATGGCTACACCTTC. Its protein is CASSTLDRIANYGYTF.

The rearrangement links TRBV28 to TRBJ2-7; 7 bases map to TRBD1. The V segment lost 5 bases and the J segment 2 bases; nucleotides outside the gene matches: 6. Germline CDR1 reads MDHEN; CDR2 reads SYDVKM. There are 14 residues in the CDR3. CDR3 bases: TGTGCCAGCAGTATAAACAGGGGTCCCTACGAGCAGTACTTC. It yields the protein CASSINRGPYEQYF.

V is TRBV28 and J is TRBJ1-1; D remains ambiguous. Looked up from germline, CDR1 is MDHEN and CDR2 is SYDVKM. The germline V and J ends were trimmed by 3 bases and 10 bases, with 15 bases remaining between them. CDR3 size: 13 residues. The DNA for the CDR3 is TGTGCCAGCAGTTTCTCCACCGCTATTGGAGCTTTCTTT. Translated, it gives CASSFSTAIGAFF.

This sequence joins TRBV28 and TRBJ1-1; 8 positions match TRBD1. This CDR3 contains 13 residues. Germline CDR1 is MDHEN and CDR2 is SYDVKM. V lost 2 bases and J lost 7; bases outside the gene matches: 3. The CDR3 is CASSLLDRGEAFF. The CDR3 coding sequence is TGTGCCAGCAGTTTACTCGACAGGGGTGAAGCTTTCTTT.

The chain employs TRBV5-1 and TRBJ2-7; TRBD2 aligns across 11 bases. With V trimmed by 5 bases and J by 4 bases, 5 bases remained unmatched. The CDR3 has 14 amino acids. CDR1 is SGHRS, CDR2 YFSETQ, per germline. In DNA, the CDR3 is TGCGCCAGCAGGACTAGCGGGACCTCTTACGAGCAGTACTTC. Protein sequence: CASRTSGTSYEQYF.

This clone has just a few counts. The V gene is TRBV19, the J gene TRBJ2-7; D tentatively reads TRBD1 or TRBD2 (5 bases each). Looked up from germline, CDR1 is LNHDA and CDR2 is SQIVND (reference sequence). The CDR3 totals 14 residues. Trimming shortened V by 9 bases and J by 3 bases, and 18 bases separated the two germline ends. CDR3 region: CASSTRDGDYEQYF. The CDR3 bases are TGTGCCAGCTCCACCCGGGACGGAGACTACGAGCAGTACTTC.

This clone has just a few counts. This rearrangement joins TRBV6-1 to TRBJ1-1; no firm D call. Germline values: CDR1 MNHNS, CDR2 SASEGT. The CDR3 loop spans 13 amino acids. The germline V and J ends were trimmed by 10 bases and 4 bases, with 16 bases remaining between them. The CDR3 nucleotides read TGTGCCATGGAGCTTCGACCGGGCACTGAAGCTTTCTTT. This gives the protein CAMELRPGTEAFF.

The chain employs TRBV6-6 and TRBJ1-1; D unresolved. Per the germline V gene, CDR1 is MNHNY and CDR2 is SVGAGI (reference sequence). Trimming left V 0 bases short and J 4 bases short, with 3 bases between. The CDR3 length is 12 residues. The DNA for the CDR3 is TGTGCCAGCAGTTACTCGCGCACTGAAGCTTTCTTT. It specifies CASSYSRTEAFF.

The CDR3 DNA is TGCGCCAGCAGGTCCAGGGGAGCGGGAGGGCCGAATGAGCAGTTCTTC. It translates to CASRSRGAGGPNEQFF. The chain links TRBV5-1 to TRBJ2-1; the match to TRBD2 covers 10 bases. Germline CDR1 reads SGHRS; CDR2 reads YFSETQ. The CDR3 covers 16 residues. V dropped 5 bases and J dropped 7; count of bases not matched to a gene: 12.

This clone was seen only once. The chain combines TRBV10-1 with TRBJ2-7; D is possibly TRBD1 (6 bases). Looked up from germline, CDR1 is WNHNN and CDR2 is SYGVQD (reference sequence). The CDR3 is 18 residues long. Trimming stripped 6 bases from V and 6 bases from J, with 30 bases between. The CDR3 DNA reads TGCGCCAGCAGAATAGGGGTAGGGGGTTCTCCCAAGCCACCCGAGCAGTACTTC. It encodes CASRIGVGGSPKPPEQYF.

This chain links TRBV6-1 with TRBJ2-1; D tentatively reads TRBD1 or TRBD2 (5 bases each). Germline loops: CDR1 MNHNS, CDR2 SASEGT. V lost 6 bases, J lost 7 bases, and 13 bases lay in between. This CDR3 comprises 13 residues. The CDR3 protein is CASSPSWGNEQFF. DNA for the CDR3: TGTGCCAGCAGCCCAAGCTGGGGGAATGAGCAGTTCTTC.

This clone was picked up many times. The chain combines TRBV29-1 with TRBJ1-1; D is perhaps TRBD1 (6 bases). CDR1 and CDR2 (germline): SQVTM, ANQGSEA. Trimming stripped 3 bases from V and 6 bases from J, with 8 bases between. CDR3 size: 11 residues. The CDR3 loop reads CSVDSGAEAFF. CDR3 DNA: TGCAGCGTTGACTCAGGGGCTGAAGCTTTCTTT.

The genes are TRBV11-2 and TRBJ2-2, with 8 positions matching TRBD1. The length of the CDR3 is 15 residues. Germline-derived CDR1 and CDR2 are SGHAT and FQNNGV. After removal of 4 bases from V and 6 bases from J, the junction contained 7 bases not matched to a gene. CDR3 protein: CASSSDRGGSGELFF. The CDR3 DNA follows: TGTGCCAGCAGCTCTGACAGGGGTGGATCCGGGGAGCTGTTTTTT.

This chain uses TRBV19 with TRBJ1-4; D is perhaps TRBD1 (5 bases). The CDR3 covers 13 residues. Germline CDR1 and CDR2: LNHDA and SQIVND (reference sequence). V was pared by 2 bases and J by 7 bases, with 8 bases between. The CDR3 DNA is TGTGCCAGTAGTATATCAGGGAGTGAAAAACTGTTTTTT. This encodes CASSISGSEKLFF.

This chain uses TRBV28 with TRBJ2-3; no clear D gene. Germline CDR1 MDHEN, CDR2 SYDVKM. V shed 6 bases and J shed 6 bases, with 7 bases lying between them. This CDR3 region has 11 residues. The CDR3 reads CASSYADTQYF. CDR3 nucleotides: TGTGCCAGCAGCTACGCGGATACGCAGTATTTT.

The chain carries TRBV2 and TRBJ2-7; TRBD1 matches 9 bases. V lost 2 bases to trimming and J lost 2 bases; unmatched junction nucleotides: 7. There are 16 residues in the CDR3. Looked up from germline, CDR1 is SNHLY and CDR2 is FYNNEI. The CDR3 bases are TGTGCCAGCAGTGAATTCGGGACAGGGAGAACCTACGAGCAGTACTTC. Translated, it gives CASSEFGTGRTYEQYF. Full variable domain (rest looked up from reference TRBV2 and TRBJ2-7): EPEVTQTPSHQVTQMGQEVILRCVPISNHLYFYWYRQILGQKVEFLVSFYNNEISEKSEIFDDQFSVERPDGSNFTLKIRSTKLEDSAMYFCASSEFGTGRTYEQYFGPGTRLTVT.

This clone has just a few counts. Other DNA sequences in the same sample also yield this CDR3. The chain combines TRBV18 with TRBJ2-7, with no clear D. V was cut by 3 bases and J by 5 bases, with 5 bases left in between. Germline lookup yields CDR1 KGHSH and CDR2 LQKENI. CDR3 length: 11 residues. The CDR3 sequence is CASSPLDEQYF. The DNA for the CDR3 is TGTGCCAGCTCACCCCTCGACGAGCAGTACTTC.

The chain carries TRBV19 and TRBJ2-1, with D possibly matching TRBD2 (7 bases). V dropped 9 bases and J dropped 5 bases, with 20 bases sitting between them. The CDR3 covers 15 residues. The germline V gene encodes CDR1 LNHDA and CDR2 SQIVND (reference sequence). DNA for the CDR3: TGTGCCAGCCTACAGGGAGGAGCGGGGAACAATGAGCAGTTCTTC. Translated, it gives CASLQGGAGNNEQFF.

This chain joins TRBV6-1 and TRBJ2-3; D unclear. Germline CDR1 is MNHNS and CDR2 is SASEGT. This CDR3 spans 15 amino acids. Trimming left V 2 bases short and J 0 bases short, with 9 bases between. The DNA for the CDR3 is TGTGCCAGCAGTGAAAGGTATCTGAGCACAGATACGCAGTATTTT. The encoded protein is CASSERYLSTDTQYF.

This clone has more than one count but fewer than ten. The chain recombines TRBV28 with TRBJ1-1; D unresolved. The V gene's germline CDR1 is MDHEN and CDR2 SYDVKM. CDR3 size: 16 residues. V was trimmed by 8 bases and J by 0 bases, leaving 19 bases between them. CDR3 sequence: CASPPGPHGMNTEAFF. Here the CDR3 DNA reads TGTGCCAGCCCCCCCGGGCCTCACGGTATGAACACTGAAGCTTTCTTT.